These T cell receptor beta chains were read from a single sample in a study of cytomegalovirus exposure and HLA in healthy donors. TCRdb keeps only in-frame clones here, not all; method: immunoSEQ multiplex PCR. The sample records 150,000 to 200,000 clones, roughly 85% being singletons. The sequencing sample was made of PBMCs. The receptors here all came from a woman between 50 and 59 years old in good health and CMV-seropositive. The CDR3 runs from the conserved cysteine through the conserved F or W. The D gene is left open where the match is weak. A row's size may be missing; if present it is once, few, many or a size class.

TRBJ2-5	NA	TRBV7-9	NA	13	TGTGCCAGCAGCTTAGCCCAGCAAGAGACCCAGTACTTC	CASSLAQQETQYF
TRBJ2-7	NA	TRBV7-2	once	13	TGTGCCAGCAGCACTTCGGACTGGTTGGAGCAGTACTTC	CASSTSDWLEQYF
TRBJ2-3	NA	TRBV7-2	NA	12	TGTGCCAGCAGCCAGAGCACAGATACGCAGTATTTT	CASSQSTDTQYF
TRBJ1-6	TRBD1	TRBV30	once	15	TGTGCCTGCGGGTCAGGGGGCTCCTATAATTCACCCCTCCACTTT	CACGSGGSYNSPLHF
TRBJ2-7	TRBD2	TRBV7-9	NA	14	TGTGCCAGCAGCTTATCACTAGCGGGCTACGAGCAGTACTTC	CASSLSLAGYEQYF
TRBJ2-7	TRBD2	TRBV29-1	few	13	TGCAGCGTTGAGGGTAGCGGGGGCTTCGAGCAGTACTTC	CSVEGSGGFEQYF
TRBJ1-5	TRBD1	TRBV9	NA	16	TGTGCCAGCAGCGTAGGGGCAGGGGGCGCAGGTCAGCCCCAGCATTTT	CASSVGAGGAGQPQHF
TRBJ1-3	NA	TRBV6-1	NA	14	TGTGCCAGCAGTGGTCGGGGAGGCGGAAACACCATATATTTT	CASSGRGGGNTIYF
TRBJ2-7	TRBD2	TRBV13	NA	15	TGTGCCAGCAGCATCGGGACTAGCGGGGGTAGGGAGCAGTACTTC	CASSIGTSGGREQYF
TRBJ2-2	NA	TRBV7-8	few	14	TGTGCCAGCAGCTTGGGGCGGGAAACCGGGGAGCTGTTTTTT	CASSLGRETGELFF
TRBJ1-5	NA	TRBV4-1	few	22	TGCGCCAGCAGCCAAGTTATGGCCGGGGGTCGGGGGGCGGTGGCATGGAATCAGCCCCAGCATTTT	CASSQVMAGGRGAVAWNQPQHF
TRBJ2-2	NA	TRBV10-3	NA	13	TGTGCCACCGCTGAGGTTAACACCGGGGAGCTGTTTTTT	CATAEVNTGELFF
TRBJ1-6	NA	TRBV4-1	NA	18	TGCGCCAGCAGCCAAAAGGGACTTGCGGGGGGACCTGATTCACCCCTCCACTTT	CASSQKGLAGGPDSPLHF
TRBJ1-2	TRBD1	TRBV27	NA	14	TGTGCCAGCAGTCCAGGGGGCGGTCGATATGGCTACACCTTC	CASSPGGGRYGYTF
TRBJ1-1	NA	TRBV30	NA	13	TGTGCCTGGAGTCGGACAGAGAACACTGAAGCTTTCTTT	CAWSRTENTEAFF
TRBJ1-1	NA	TRBV27	NA	14	TGTGCCAGCAGTTTACGACGGGGAGGGTCTGAAGCTTTCTTT	CASSLRRGGSEAFF
TRBJ2-2	TRBD2	TRBV18	NA	15	TGTGCCAGCTCAACGATCGGGGGGGACACCGGGGAGCTGTTTTTT	CASSTIGGDTGELFF